In its sample, the clone carrying this TCR beta chain was seen many times. What it binds is unknown. The read terminates 3 residues ahead of where the CDR3 ends, so the germline J gene completes it. The data stem from a study of T cell clonality in common variable immunodeficiency. Study conclusions and caveats: Fewer deletions and N-nucleotide insertions were reportedly seen in common variable immunodeficiency TCR beta sequences.

Most patients and controls had Caucasian heritage. For at least one year, all CVID subjects received replacement immunoglobulin. Blood came from CVID subjects not ill and not taking immunomodulatory or immunosuppressive medication. Blood samples were heparinized, about 5 to 9 ml per donor. Sequencing was performed with immunoSEQ multiplex PCR; in TCRdb, only in-frame clones are kept and a portion is missing. Recorded here are 20,000 or so clones, none singletons. V trimming: 2 bases; J trimming: 5 bases; junction bases outside the gene matches: 10. CDR1 is SGHVS, CDR2 FQNEAQ, per germline. CDR3 size: 16 residues.

The sequence came from a human donor with common variable immunodeficiency. Sequenced material: peripheral blood mononuclear cells. The V call is TRBV7-8, the J call TRBJ2-7; 9 bases match TRBD1. CDR3 residues: CASSLSTGTGSHEQYF. Incomplete CDR3 DNA: TGTGCCAGCAGCTTAAGTACCGGGACAGGGTCCCACGAG.